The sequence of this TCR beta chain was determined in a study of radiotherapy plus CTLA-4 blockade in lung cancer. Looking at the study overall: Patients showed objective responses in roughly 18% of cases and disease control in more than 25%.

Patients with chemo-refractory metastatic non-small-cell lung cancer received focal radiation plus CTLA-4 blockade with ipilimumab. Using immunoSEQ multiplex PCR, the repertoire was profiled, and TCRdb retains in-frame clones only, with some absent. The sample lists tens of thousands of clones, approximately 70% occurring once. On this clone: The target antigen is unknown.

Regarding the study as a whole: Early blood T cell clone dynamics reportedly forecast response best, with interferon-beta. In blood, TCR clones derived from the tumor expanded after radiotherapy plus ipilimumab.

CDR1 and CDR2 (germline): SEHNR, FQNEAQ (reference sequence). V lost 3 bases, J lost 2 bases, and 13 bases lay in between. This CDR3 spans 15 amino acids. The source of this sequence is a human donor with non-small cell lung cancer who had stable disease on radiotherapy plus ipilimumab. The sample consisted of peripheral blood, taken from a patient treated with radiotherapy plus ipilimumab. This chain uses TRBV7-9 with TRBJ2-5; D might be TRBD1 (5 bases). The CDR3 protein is CASSFFRAGQETQYF. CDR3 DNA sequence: TGTGCCAGCAGCTTTTTTAGAGCAGGGCAAGAGACCCAGTACTTC. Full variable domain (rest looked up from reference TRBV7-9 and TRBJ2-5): DTGVSQNPRHKITKRGQNVTFRCDPISEHNRLYWYRQTLGQGPEFLTYFQNEAQLEKSRLLSDRFSAERPKGSFSTLEIQRTEQGDSAMYLCASSFFRAGQETQYFGPGTRLLVL.